These 10 T cell receptor beta chains were all obtained from the same sample, sequenced in a study of patients and donors after allogeneic stem cell transplantation. TCRdb reprocessed the RT-PCR reads with MiXCR, giving one entry per CDR3 protein. In the table there are approximately 150,000 distinct CDR3 sequences, 24% of which are singletons. Sequencing used blood, either unsorted or a sorted T cell fraction (not recorded which). These TCRs come from a human donor who was either an allogeneic HSCT recipient or a stem cell or donor lymphocyte infusion donor (not recorded which). It is not recorded whose cells these are; they may come from a transplant donor.

J is TRBJ2-1 and V is TRBV7-9; 7 nucleotides align to TRBD1. The germline gives CDR1 SEHNR, CDR2 FQNEAQ (reference sequence). The V segment lost 7 bases and the J segment 3 bases; nucleotides outside the gene matches: 12. CDR3 length: 16 residues. The CDR3: CASTPQGPLYYNEQFF. CDR3 in DNA: TGTGCCAGCACCCCACAGGGGCCCCTTTACTACAATGAGCAGTTCTTC.

The rearrangement links TRBV19 to TRBJ2-5, with TRBD2 matching over 10 bases. Unmatched junction bases numbered 14, after V lost 5 bases and J lost 5 bases. CDR3 length equals 17 residues. The V gene's germline CDR1 is LNHDA and CDR2 SQIVND (reference sequence). This CDR3 is CASSRTQSSGSPETQYF. CDR3 DNA: TGTGCCAGTAGTCGAACCCAATCTAGCGGGAGTCCCGAGACCCAGTACTTC.

CDR3 DNA: TGCAGTGCTCAGGACAGGGCGGCGAATTTTCAGCCCCAGCATTTT. This codes for CSAQDRAANFQPQHF. The chain recombines TRBV20-1 with TRBJ1-5; 8 bases are a match to TRBD1. The ends lost 5 bases at V and 6 bases at J; junction bases unmatched: 12. This CDR3 spans 15 amino acids. Looked up from germline, CDR1 is DFQATT and CDR2 is SNEGSKA (reference sequence).

This clonotype was found a few times. This chain connects TRBV29-1 to TRBJ1-1; D ambiguous. The ends were cut back, 5 bases at V and 5 bases at J, with 21 bases in the middle. CDR3 length equals 15 residues. Germline V lookup: CDR1 SQVTM, CDR2 ANQGSEA. The CDR3 sequence is CSVSLRHVRGTEAFF. For the CDR3, the DNA is TGCAGCGTTTCGCTTCGTCACGTCAGAGGGACTGAAGCTTTCTTT. The whole variable domain, filled in from reference TRBV29-1 and TRBJ1-1, reads SAVISQKPSRDICQRGTSLTIQCQVDSQVTMMFWYRQQPGQSLTLIATANQGSEATYESGFVIDKFPISRPNLTFSTLTVSNMSPEDSSIYLCSVSLRHVRGTEAFFGQGTRLTVV.

The chain combines TRBV5-5 with TRBJ1-4, with D unclear. The CDR3 is 15 residues long. Germline V CDR1 and CDR2: SGHKS, YYEKEE (reference sequence). Trimming stripped 4 bases from V and 3 bases from J, with 13 bases between. CDR3 region: CASSHYQHPNEKLFF. The CDR3 DNA is TGTGCCAGCAGCCATTACCAACACCCTAATGAAAAACTGTTTTTT.

The chain employs TRBV7-9 and TRBJ2-4, with 8 bases matching TRBD1. J gave up 9 bases and V 5 bases, and 3 bases lay outside the gene matches. Germline lookup yields CDR1 SEHNR and CDR2 FQNEAQ (reference sequence). This CDR3 contains 12 residues. Here the CDR3 reads CASSPGGGIQYF. DNA for the CDR3: TGTGCCAGCAGCCCAGGGGGCGGCATTCAGTACTTC.

This clonotype was observed many times. The rearrangement links TRBV12-3 or TRBV12-4 to TRBJ1-4; weak D call: TRBD1 (6 bases). CDR3 size: 14 residues. V gave up 5 bases and J gave up 7 bases, with 14 bases separating them. The CDR3 protein is CASSPRARGEKLFF. The CDR3 nucleotides read TGTGCCAGCAGTCCCAGGGCCAGGGGTGAAAAACTGTTTTTT.

This clonotype was counted between two and nine times. This sequence joins TRBV19 and TRBJ2-1, with TRBD1 as a possible D gene (6 bases). CDR3 length: 16 residues. Germline assignment: CDR1 LNHDA and CDR2 SQIVND (reference sequence). The V gene lost 6 bases and the J gene lost 10 bases, with 25 bases spanning the gap. The CDR3 is CASSTFDRISIQEQFF. The CDR3, as DNA: TGTGCCAGTAGCACCTTTGACAGGATTTCGATCCAAGAGCAGTTCTTC.

This clonotype was counted between two and nine times. The chain couples TRBV4-1 to TRBJ2-2; the match to TRBD1 covers 10 bases. The CDR3 covers 17 residues. J gave up 1 base and V 3 bases, and 5 bases lay outside the gene matches. The germline V gene has CDR1 MGHRA and CDR2 YSYEKL. CDR3 in amino acids: CASSHPWDRGNTGELFF. For the CDR3, the DNA is TGCGCCAGCAGCCACCCCTGGGACAGGGGGAACACCGGGGAGCTGTTTTTT.

This chain uses TRBV4-2 with TRBJ2-1; D remains unclear. Germline CDR1 and CDR2: LGHNA and YNFKEQ. The CDR3 is made up of 15 amino acids. The germline V and J ends were trimmed by 11 bases and 0 bases, with 17 bases remaining between them. As DNA, the CDR3 is TGTGCCGCTGCCCCGAGCGCGAGCTCCTACAATGAGCAGTTCTTC. Its protein is CAAAPSASSYNEQFF.